This T cell receptor beta chain was identified during a study of cytomegalovirus exposure and HLA in healthy donors. With 60 Vbeta and 13 Jbeta primers, the PCR was carried out. The method was immunoSEQ multiplex PCR; TCRdb's version includes in-frame clones alone and lacks a portion of them. The top ten hold under 2.5% of the sample, which has some 150,000 clones, under 85% seen once. This sequence was found in a human donor in good health. The sequencing input was PBMCs.

The CDR3, as DNA: TGTGCCAGCAGTACAGGGCGTGGCGAGCAGTACTTC. Translation gives CASSTGRGEQYF. The V and J genes are TRBV7-8 and TRBJ2-7, with D perhaps matching TRBD1 (6 bases). Trimming cost V 6 bases and J 6 bases, with 12 bases left between them. The CDR3 runs to 12 residues. Germline CDR1 SGHVS, CDR2 FQNEAQ.